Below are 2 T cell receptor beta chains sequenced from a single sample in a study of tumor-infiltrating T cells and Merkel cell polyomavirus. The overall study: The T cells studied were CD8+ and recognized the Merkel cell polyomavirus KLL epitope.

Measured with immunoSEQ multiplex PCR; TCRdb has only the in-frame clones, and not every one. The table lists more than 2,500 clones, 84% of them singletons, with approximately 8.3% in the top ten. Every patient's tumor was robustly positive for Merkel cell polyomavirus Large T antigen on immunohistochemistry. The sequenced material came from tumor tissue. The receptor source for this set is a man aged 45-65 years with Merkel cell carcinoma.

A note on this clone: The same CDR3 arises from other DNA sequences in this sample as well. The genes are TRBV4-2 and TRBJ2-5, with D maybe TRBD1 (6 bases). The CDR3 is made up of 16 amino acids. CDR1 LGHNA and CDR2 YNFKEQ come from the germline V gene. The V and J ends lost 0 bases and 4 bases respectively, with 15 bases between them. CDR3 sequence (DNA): TGTGCCAGCAGCCAAGATAGGGGAACAGGGACAGAGACCCAGTACTTC. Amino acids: CASSQDRGTGTETQYF.

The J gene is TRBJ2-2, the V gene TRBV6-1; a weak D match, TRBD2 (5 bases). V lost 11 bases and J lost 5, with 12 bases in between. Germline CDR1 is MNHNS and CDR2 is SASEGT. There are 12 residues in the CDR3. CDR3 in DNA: TGTGCCGGCATGAGAGGGACCGGGGAGCTGTTTTTT. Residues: CAGMRGTGELFF.